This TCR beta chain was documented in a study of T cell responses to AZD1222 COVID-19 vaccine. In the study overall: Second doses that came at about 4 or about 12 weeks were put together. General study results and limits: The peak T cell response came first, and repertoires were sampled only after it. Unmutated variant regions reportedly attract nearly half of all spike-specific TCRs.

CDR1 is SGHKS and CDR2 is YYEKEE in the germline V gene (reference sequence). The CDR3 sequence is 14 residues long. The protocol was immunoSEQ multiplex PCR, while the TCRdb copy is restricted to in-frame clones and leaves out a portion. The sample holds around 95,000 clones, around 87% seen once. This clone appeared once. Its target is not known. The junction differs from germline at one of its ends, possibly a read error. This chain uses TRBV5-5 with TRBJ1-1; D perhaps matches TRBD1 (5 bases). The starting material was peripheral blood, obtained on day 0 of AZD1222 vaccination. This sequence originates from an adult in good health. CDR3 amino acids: CASRLDILNTEAFF. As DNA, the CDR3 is TGTGCCAGCAGGTTGGACATTCTGAACACTGAAGCTTTCTTT.